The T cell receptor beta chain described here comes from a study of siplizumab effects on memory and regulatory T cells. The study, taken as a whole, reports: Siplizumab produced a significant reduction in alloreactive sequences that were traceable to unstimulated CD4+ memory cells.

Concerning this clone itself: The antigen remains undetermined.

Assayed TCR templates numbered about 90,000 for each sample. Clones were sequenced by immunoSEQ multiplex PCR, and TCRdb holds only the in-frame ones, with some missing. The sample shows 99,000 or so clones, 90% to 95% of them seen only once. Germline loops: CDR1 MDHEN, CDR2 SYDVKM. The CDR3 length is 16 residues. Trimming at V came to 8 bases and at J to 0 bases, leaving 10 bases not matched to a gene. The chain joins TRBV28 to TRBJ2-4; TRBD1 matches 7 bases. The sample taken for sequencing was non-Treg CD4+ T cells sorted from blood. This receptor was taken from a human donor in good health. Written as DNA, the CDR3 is TGTGCCAGCCGCACAGAGGGGGCAATAGCCAAAAACATTCAGTACTTC. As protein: CASRTEGAIAKNIQYF.